The 17 T cell receptor beta chains given below trace back to one sample, sequenced in a study of shared clonotypes between healthy human individuals. The data were produced by immunoSEQ multiplex PCR, yet TCRdb's version contains in-frame clones alone and is incomplete. The table has about 2 million clones, 95% seen once. The sequenced material came from naive CD4+ T cells sorted from blood. Subset described: CD45RA+ positively selected. All receptors derive from a man between 18 and 29 years old in good health.

The chain carries TRBV5-8 and TRBJ2-5; D unclear. The CDR3 runs to 15 residues. Looked up from germline, CDR1 is SGHTS and CDR2 is YDEGEE. Deletions cut 4 bases from V and 5 bases from J, with 18 bases between. CDR3 nucleotide sequence: TGTGCCAGCAGCCATGGACCCCAATCGGAGGAGACCCAGTACTTC. It is translated as CASSHGPQSEETQYF.

This clone was counted a single time. The DNA for the CDR3 is TGTGCCATCAGTGACGGACAGAGCAATCAGCCCCAGCATTTT. Its translation is CAISDGQSNQPQHF. The V call is TRBV10-3, the J call TRBJ1-5; D perhaps matches TRBD1 (6 bases). Germline V lookup: CDR1 ENHRY, CDR2 SYGVKD. The CDR3 has 14 residues. V lost 3 bases and J lost 1, with 7 bases in between.

The V and J genes are TRBV6-5 and TRBJ1-2; D possibly corresponds to TRBD1 (6 bases). The ends were cut back, 5 bases at V and 5 bases at J, with 9 bases in the middle. CDR3 length: 12 amino acids. Germline CDR1 and CDR2: MNHEY and SVGAGI. Here the CDR3 DNA reads TGTGCCAGCAGTACCGGACAGTATGGCTACACCTTC. Its translation: CASSTGQYGYTF.

The V and J genes are TRBV7-9 and TRBJ1-2, with D unclear. This CDR3 has 14 amino acids. Germline V gene lookup returns CDR1 SEHNR and CDR2 FQNEAQ (reference sequence). The V end lost 5 bases, the J end lost 4 bases, and 14 bases lay between the germline ends. CDR3 protein: CASSRVDELYGYTF. As DNA, the CDR3 is TGTGCCAGCAGCCGCGTGGACGAACTCTATGGCTACACCTTC.

The V and J genes are TRBV5-1 and TRBJ1-1, with D possibly TRBD1 on 5 matching bases. The CDR3 sequence is 14 residues long. Trimming took 6 bases from V and 4 from J, leaving 16 bases between them. CDR1 is SGHRS, CDR2 YFSETQ, per germline. The CDR3 coding sequence is TGCGCCAGCAACCTGGACGCGGGGACCACTGAAGCTTTCTTT. This codes for CASNLDAGTTEAFF.

V is TRBV28 and J is TRBJ2-7; 9 bases line up with TRBD1. With 2 bases clipped from V and 6 bases from J, the junction kept 8 bases outside the gene matches. This CDR3 region has 15 residues. The V gene's germline CDR1 is MDHEN and CDR2 SYDVKM. The CDR3 sequence is CASSLGSGTGTEQYF. The DNA of the CDR3 is TGTGCCAGCAGTTTAGGGTCCGGGACAGGGACCGAGCAGTACTTC.

The chain carries TRBV19 and TRBJ2-3; 7 nucleotides line up with TRBD1. Trimming removed 6 bases from V and 6 bases from J; junction bases left unmatched: 12. The CDR3 has 15 amino acids. CDR1 is LNHDA and CDR2 is SQIVND in the germline V gene (reference sequence). CDR3 sequence: CASRPRQGTLDTQYF. The CDR3 DNA reads as TGTGCCAGTAGACCGAGACAGGGCACATTGGATACGCAGTATTTT.

J is TRBJ2-7 and V is TRBV5-1; possibly TRBD1 for D (6 bases). Germline values: CDR1 SGHRS, CDR2 YFSETQ. The CDR3 length is 14 residues. Trimming removed 2 bases at V and 1 base at J, with 10 bases between. This CDR3 is CASSFTRGSYEQYF. Here the CDR3 DNA reads TGCGCCAGCAGCTTTACGAGGGGGTCCTACGAGCAGTACTTC. Filled out from reference TRBV5-1 and TRBJ2-7, the complete variable domain reads KAGVTQTPRYLIKTRGQQVTLSCSPISGHRSVSWYQQTPGQGLQFLFEYFSETQRNKGNFPGRFSGRQFSNSRSEMNVSTLELGDSALYLCASSFTRGSYEQYFGPGTRLTVT.

This clone has only one observation. The chain uses TRBV19 and TRBJ2-2; D perhaps matches TRBD1 (6 bases). Germline loops: CDR1 LNHDA, CDR2 SQIVND (reference sequence). The CDR3 has 15 amino acids. Trimming left V 6 bases short and J 0 bases short, with 11 bases between. In DNA, the CDR3 is TGTGCCAGTAGACCGGGACACACGAACACCGGGGAGCTGTTTTTT. Its translation is CASRPGHTNTGELFF. Together with reference TRBV19 and TRBJ2-2, the CDR3 gives the full variable domain: DGGITQSPKYLFRKEGQNVTLSCEQNLNHDAMYWYRQDPGQGLRLIYYSQIVNDFQKGDIAEGYSVSREKKESFPLTVTSAQKNPTAFYLCASRPGHTNTGELFFGEGSRLTVL.

This clone showed up just once. Other DNA sequences from this sample encode an identical CDR3 as well. V and J are TRBV6-1 and TRBJ2-7; D assignment may be TRBD1 or TRBD2 (5 bases each). The CDR3 totals 14 residues. CDR1 and CDR2 (germline): MNHNS, SASEGT. V lost 7 bases, J lost 4 bases, and 17 bases lay in between. CDR3 loop: CASNNRQGPYEQYF. The CDR3 DNA reads as TGTGCCAGCAACAACCGTCAGGGACCTTACGAGCAGTACTTC.

This rearrangement joins TRBV28 to TRBJ2-7; D is unresolved. CDR3 size: 14 residues. The germline V and J ends were trimmed by 8 bases and 5 bases, with 19 bases remaining between them. Per germline, CDR1 MDHEN and CDR2 SYDVKM. Here the CDR3 reads CASHANSVSNEQYF. CDR3 bases: TGTGCCAGCCACGCTAACTCTGTTTCGAACGAGCAGTACTTC.

The chain carries TRBV18 and TRBJ2-2, with D perhaps matching TRBD1 (5 bases). CDR1 and CDR2 from the germline V gene are KGHSH and LQKENI. CDR3 size: 15 residues. V shed 6 bases and J shed 3 bases, with 14 bases lying between them. CDR3 bases: TGTGCCAGCTCCCCGCCGACAGCCTACACCGGGGAGCTGTTTTTT. Its translation: CASSPPTAYTGELFF. Filled out from reference TRBV18 and TRBJ2-2, the complete variable domain reads NAGVMQNPRHLVRRRGQEARLRCSPMKGHSHVYWYRQLPEEGLKFMVYLQKENIIDESGMPKERFSAEFPKEGPSILRIQQVVRGDSAAYFCASSPPTAYTGELFFGEGSRLTVL.

V gene TRBV9 combines with J gene TRBJ1-6; 7 nucleotides align to TRBD1. The ends lost 3 bases at V and 11 bases at J; junction bases unmatched: 8. Germline V gene lookup returns CDR1 SGDLS and CDR2 YYNGEE. This CDR3 contains 14 residues. The DNA for the CDR3 is TGTGCCAGCAGCGGAAGACAGGGCTTACCACCCCTCCACTTT. Its protein is CASSGRQGLPPLHF.

This chain joins TRBV15 and TRBJ2-7; D gene ambiguous. From germline, CDR1 is LNHNV and CDR2 YYDKDF (reference sequence). The CDR3 is 15 amino acids. Trimming left V 1 base short and J 3 bases short, with 13 bases between. In DNA form, the CDR3 reads TGTGCCACCAGCAGAGGGGGTGTGGAGAACTACGAGCAGTACTTC. Its protein product is CATSRGGVENYEQYF.

This clone was recorded only once. The CDR3 region is CASSPPQSSSYEQYF. The CDR3 nucleotides are TGTGCCAGCTCACCACCCCAGAGTTCCAGCTACGAGCAGTACTTC. The chain links TRBV18 to TRBJ2-7; unclear D gene. V shed 0 bases and J shed 3 bases, with 12 bases lying between them. The CDR3 covers 15 residues. CDR1 is KGHSH and CDR2 is LQKENI in the germline V gene.

The chain has TRBV10-3 and TRBJ2-4; D call uncertain. Trimming left V 2 bases short and J 0 bases short, with 8 bases between. This CDR3 spans 15 amino acids. The V gene's germline CDR1 is ENHRY and CDR2 SYGVKD. CDR3 amino acids: CAISEPDTAKNIQYF. The CDR3 coding sequence is TGTGCCATCAGTGAGCCTGACACAGCCAAAAACATTCAGTACTTC.

The chain uses TRBV15 and TRBJ1-4, with 9 bases that match TRBD1. The CDR3 consists of 17 residues. Germline V lookup: CDR1 LNHNV, CDR2 YYDKDF (reference sequence). With V trimmed by 1 base and J by 5 bases, 8 bases remained unmatched. The CDR3 sequence is CATSRVRLGTGNEKLFF. The CDR3 region has the DNA TGTGCCACCAGCAGAGTACGTCTAGGGACAGGGAATGAAAAACTGTTTTTT.